The 6 T cell receptor beta chains given below trace back to one sample, sequenced in a study of monozygotic twins with cystic fibrosis (TCRdb year 2021). The method was the immunoSEQ multiplex PCR assay. The table was pulled from immuneACCESS by TCRdb, which kept in-frame rearrangements only. Such tables lose some clones; where checked, under half of the loss comes from unresolved V genes, and the rest has no known cause. The sample includes 20,000 to 25,000 clones, with over 95% observed a single time. The ten largest clonotypes hold around 0.14% of the sample. The sequencing input was blood. The receptors shown here come from a girl aged 10-17 years with cystic fibrosis.

V is TRBV19 and J is TRBJ1-5; D call uncertain. Germline-derived CDR1 and CDR2 are LNHDA and SQIVND (reference sequence). This CDR3 comprises 14 residues. The V and J ends lost 3 bases and 7 bases respectively, with 13 bases between them. This CDR3 is CASSIVQVGQPQHF. The CDR3 nucleotides read TGTGCCAGTAGTATCGTCCAGGTCGGCCAGCCCCAGCATTTT.

The chain recombines TRBV7-9 with TRBJ2-7; 8 bases are a match to TRBD1. Germline CDR1 SEHNR, CDR2 FQNEAQ (reference sequence). This CDR3 is 14 amino acids long. J lost 0 bases, V lost 5 bases, and 3 bases had no gene match. The CDR3 DNA reads TGTGCCAGCAGCCGGACAGGGAGCTCCTACGAGCAGTACGTC. It yields the protein CASSRTGSSYEQYV.

V usage is TRBV2 and J usage is TRBJ1-5; D is perhaps TRBD1 (6 bases). Per the germline V gene, CDR1 is SNHLY and CDR2 is FYNNEI. The length of the CDR3 is 14 residues. V lost 3 bases and J lost 6, with 12 bases in between. In DNA form, the CDR3 reads TGTGCCAGCAGTGAGTACGGGGGCGGTCAGCCCCAGCATTTT. As protein: CASSEYGGGQPQHF.

The chain combines TRBV30 with TRBJ1-2, with D possibly TRBD1 on 6 matching bases. Between the trimmed V and J ends, which lost 2 bases and 5 bases, there was a span of 12 bases. The germline V gene encodes CDR1 GTSNPN and CDR2 SVGIG (reference sequence). The CDR3 loop spans 13 amino acids. CDR3 bases: TGTGCCTGGAGTTCTGGGGGCGCTTATGGCTACACCTTC. It yields the protein CAWSSGGAYGYTF.

The genes are TRBV9 and TRBJ1-2, with D possibly TRBD1 on 5 matching bases. Trimming stripped 6 bases from V and 4 bases from J, with 16 bases between. The germline V gene encodes CDR1 SGDLS and CDR2 YYNGEE. The CDR3 extends over 14 amino acids. CDR3 sequence reads: CASTADSLAYGYTF. The CDR3 coding sequence is TGTGCCAGCACGGCAGACAGCTTGGCCTATGGCTACACCTTC.

The J gene is TRBJ2-2, the V gene TRBV4-3; D could derive from TRBD1 or TRBD2 (7 bases each). The germline CDR1 and CDR2 sequences are LGHNA and YSLEER. V lost 3 bases to trimming and J lost 5 bases, with 25 bases between them. The CDR3 contains 19 residues. This chain's CDR3 is CASSQGFPGGFGRTGELFF. CDR3 in DNA: TGCGCCAGCAGCCAGGGTTTCCCAGGGGGTTTCGGGAGGACCGGGGAGCTGTTTTTT.